Shown below are 26 T cell receptor beta chains from a single sample sequenced in a study of T-cell memory formation after mild COVID-19. TCRdb re-called the 5' RACE reads through MiXCR, storing one row per CDR3 protein. The table includes about 430,000 distinct CDR3 sequences, roughly 24% detected once. Sequencing input: PBMCs or a T cell subset sorted from them (not recorded which). The receptors stem from an adult woman who had mild COVID-19 (a few samples of this study predate the infection). Cell type and time point are not known.

The gene calls are TRBV7-9 and TRBJ2-7; 13 bases are shared with TRBD2. In germline, CDR1 is SEHNR, CDR2 FQNEAQ (reference sequence). The CDR3 loop spans 15 amino acids. With 5 bases clipped from V and 2 bases from J, the junction kept 3 bases outside the gene matches. The CDR3, as DNA: TGTGCCAGCAGCCCGGGACTAGCGGGACCCTACGAGCAGTACTTC. Its translation is CASSPGLAGPYEQYF.

This clonotype turned up a few times. This chain joins TRBV7-8 and TRBJ1-2; 9 nucleotides match TRBD1. This CDR3 has 15 residues. V lost 5 bases, J lost 4 bases, and 8 bases stayed unmatched. CDR1 and CDR2 from the germline V gene are SGHVS and FQNEAQ. The CDR3 DNA is TGTGCCAGCAGCCGGTGGACAGGGGAGACCTATGGCTACACCTTC. It specifies CASSRWTGETYGYTF.

This clonotype showed up just a few times. The rearrangement links TRBV7-9 to TRBJ2-1, with TRBD2 matching over 8 bases. This CDR3 spans 16 amino acids. CDR1 SEHNR and CDR2 FQNEAQ come from the germline V gene (reference sequence). V dropped 1 base and J dropped 6; count of bases not matched to a gene: 8. CDR3 loop: CASSLEVSGSRNEQFF. For the CDR3, the DNA is TGTGCCAGCAGCTTAGAGGTCAGCGGGAGTCGCAATGAGCAGTTCTTC.

The CDR3 is CASSLVGFEQYF. In nucleotides, the CDR3 is TGCGCCAGCAGCTTGGTCGGTTTCGAGCAGTACTTC. J is TRBJ2-7 and V is TRBV5-1; no clear D gene. Germline CDR1 and CDR2: SGHRS and YFSETQ. The CDR3 spans 12 residues. V dropped 0 bases and J dropped 6 bases, with 7 bases sitting between them. Using reference TRBV5-1 and TRBJ2-7 for the parts outside the CDR3, the full variable domain is KAGVTQTPRYLIKTRGQQVTLSCSPISGHRSVSWYQQTPGQGLQFLFEYFSETQRNKGNFPGRFSGRQFSNSRSEMNVSTLELGDSALYLCASSLVGFEQYFGPGTRLTVT.

This clonotype was seen more than once but under ten times. The chain has TRBV20-1 and TRBJ2-2, with D possibly being TRBD1 or TRBD2 (5 bases each). V lost 5 bases to trimming and J lost 7 bases, with 17 bases between them. Germline V gene data show CDR1 as DFQATT and CDR2 as SNEGSKA (reference sequence). The CDR3 totals 14 residues. In DNA form, the CDR3 reads TGCAGTGCTTTCTTCGGGCGTGGGGGCGGGGAGCTGTTTTTT. As protein: CSAFFGRGGGELFF.

The genes are TRBV5-1 and TRBJ2-6; D perhaps matches TRBD2 (6 bases). V shed 4 bases and J shed 2 bases, with 10 bases lying between them. Germline V gene data show CDR1 as SGHRS and CDR2 as YFSETQ. The CDR3 covers 15 residues. This CDR3 is CASSGGGTGANVLTF. CDR3 nucleotide sequence: TGCGCCAGCAGCGGGGGAGGTACTGGGGCCAACGTCCTGACTTTC.

The chain couples TRBV24-1 to TRBJ2-3, with unresolved D. Per germline, CDR1 KGHDR and CDR2 SFDVKD. The V and J ends lost 6 bases and 2 bases respectively, with 5 bases between them. The CDR3 contains 12 residues. The CDR3 bases are TGTGCCACCAGTACCTACACAGATACGCAGTATTTT. Its protein is CATSTYTDTQYF.

This clonotype came up a few times. The gene calls are TRBV10-3 and TRBJ2-7, with D unresolved. Germline V CDR1 and CDR2: ENHRY, SYGVKD. This CDR3 is 12 amino acids long. With 0 bases removed from V and 6 bases from J, the gap between germline ends came to 6 bases. This chain's CDR3 is CAISESSSEQYF. The CDR3 DNA reads TGTGCCATCAGTGAGTCGAGCAGCGAGCAGTACTTC.

This clonotype was detected only once. The V call is TRBV10-3, the J call TRBJ2-7; TRBD2 matches at 11 bases. CDR3 length equals 15 residues. Losses at the gene ends were 5 bases for V and 2 bases for J; bases not matched to a gene: 5. CDR1 and CDR2 (germline): ENHRY, SYGVKD. CDR3 coding DNA: TGTGCCATCAGTTCCGGGACTAGCGGACCCTACGAGCAGTACTTC. Translating it yields CAISSGTSGPYEQYF.

V and J are TRBV15 and TRBJ2-1; 7 positions agree with TRBD2. V lost 5 bases, J lost 3 bases, and 4 bases stayed unmatched. Germline CDR1 reads LNHNV; CDR2 reads YYDKDF (reference sequence). The CDR3 is made up of 14 amino acids. The CDR3 nucleotides read TGTGCCACCAGCCCGGCGGGGGACTACAATGAGCAGTTCTTC. Residues: CATSPAGDYNEQFF.

This chain connects TRBV3-1 to TRBJ2-3, with D unclear. Germline V gene data show CDR1 as LGHDT and CDR2 as YNNKEL (reference sequence). The CDR3 is made up of 13 amino acids. V lost 2 bases, J lost 5 bases, and 8 bases lay in between. CDR3 protein: CASSQSPQDTQYF. The DNA for the CDR3 is TGTGCCAGCAGCCAATCCCCACAAGATACGCAGTATTTT.

This chain links TRBV5-1 with TRBJ1-1; the match to TRBD1 covers 7 bases. The J segment lost 5 bases and the V segment lost 4 bases, leaving 14 bases of the junction unmatched. Germline loops: CDR1 SGHRS, CDR2 YFSETQ. The length of the CDR3 is 16 residues. For the CDR3, the DNA is TGCGCCAGCAGCCCCAGGGGGGGAGGACCTGTGACTGAAGCTTTCTTT. Its translation: CASSPRGGGPVTEAFF.

V gene TRBV12-3 or TRBV12-4 combines with J gene TRBJ2-5; 8 positions agree with TRBD1. The junction had 8 bases not matched to a gene; V was cut back by 6 bases and J by 5 bases. CDR3 length: 14 amino acids. CDR3 nucleotides: TGTGCCAGCAGCAGGACAGGGATGGTCGAGACCCAGTACTTC. Its protein is CASSRTGMVETQYF.

The rearrangement uses TRBV20-1 and TRBJ1-4; maybe TRBD1 (5 bases). In germline, CDR1 is DFQATT, CDR2 SNEGSKA (reference sequence). The CDR3 runs 15 residues. Trimming removed 4 bases from V and 7 bases from J, with 19 bases in between. The CDR3 DNA reads TGCAGTGCTATTGTCAAGGGGAGGTTTGGTGAAAAACTGTTTTTT. Translating gives CSAIVKGRFGEKLFF.

This clonotype was counted only a few times. The chain links TRBV5-1 to TRBJ1-1, with 8 bases matching TRBD1. Unmatched junction bases numbered 16, after V lost 7 bases and J lost 5 bases. CDR1 SGHRS and CDR2 YFSETQ come from the germline V gene. This CDR3 comprises 16 residues. Here the CDR3 reads CASSQVQGAGRTEAFF. The CDR3, as DNA: TGCGCCAGCTCCCAGGTTCAGGGGGCCGGGAGGACTGAAGCTTTCTTT.

The chain employs TRBV20-1 and TRBJ2-3, with 7 bases aligning to TRBD1. The CDR3 is 15 amino acids. Germline V gives CDR1 DFQATT, CDR2 SNEGSKA (reference sequence). V was pared by 3 bases and J by 9 bases, with 15 bases of the junction left unmatched. The CDR3 spells CSARIDRAVRATQYF. The CDR3 DNA sequence: TGCAGTGCTAGGATCGACAGGGCTGTCAGAGCGACGCAGTATTTT.

V is TRBV30 and J is TRBJ2-1; perhaps TRBD2 as D (6 bases). Deletions cut 5 bases from V and 9 bases from J, with 11 bases between. The CDR3 has 11 residues. Germline-derived CDR1 and CDR2 are GTSNPN and SVGIG (reference sequence). CDR3 amino acids: CAWGGLSEQFF. The CDR3 region has the DNA TGTGCCTGGGGGGGACTGAGTGAGCAGTTCTTC.

This chain uses TRBV7-9 with TRBJ2-2; TRBD1 agrees at 7 bases. Germline values: CDR1 SEHNR, CDR2 FQNEAQ (reference sequence). The junction had 4 bases not matched to a gene; V was cut back by 5 bases and J by 4 bases. The CDR3 contains 14 residues. The CDR3 protein is CASSLGTVTGELFF. In DNA form, the CDR3 reads TGTGCCAGCAGCCTGGGGACAGTCACCGGGGAGCTGTTTTTT.

This clonotype was observed many times. The chain combines TRBV7-6 with TRBJ1-1; 7 bases are shared with TRBD1. The CDR3 covers 15 residues. Germline CDR1 and CDR2: SGHVS and FNYEAQ. The J segment lost 5 bases and the V segment lost 8 bases, leaving 14 bases of the junction unmatched. The CDR3 protein is CASGQGDMEGTEAFF. Here the CDR3 DNA reads TGTGCCAGCGGCCAGGGGGACATGGAAGGAACTGAAGCTTTCTTT.

This clonotype has a handful of counts. This chain uses TRBV7-6 with TRBJ2-7; 9 nucleotides match TRBD1. The CDR3 has 13 amino acids. Germline V gene sequence: CDR1 SGHVS, CDR2 FNYEAQ. J lost 5 bases, V lost 2 bases, and 1 base had no gene match. CDR3 region: CASSLRTGDEQYF. CDR3 nucleotide sequence: TGTGCCAGCAGCTTACGGACAGGGGACGAGCAGTACTTC.

This clonotype has only one observation. The chain joins TRBV11-2 to TRBJ2-7; no definite D call. Germline V gene sequence: CDR1 SGHAT, CDR2 FQNNGV. There are 18 residues in the CDR3. Trimming left V 2 bases short and J 0 bases short, with 20 bases between. This CDR3 reads CASSLRSPRRMSSYEQYF. The CDR3, as DNA: TGTGCCAGCAGCTTACGGTCCCCCAGGCGGATGAGCTCCTACGAGCAGTACTTC.

The rearrangement links TRBV11-2 to TRBJ2-5, with D possibly being TRBD1 (5 bases). Per germline, CDR1 SGHAT and CDR2 FQNNGV. This CDR3 region has 16 residues. With 6 bases removed from V and 4 bases from J, the gap between germline ends came to 21 bases. The CDR3 nucleotides are TGTGCCAGCAGACCCGTGTTCGGCAGGGCTGGAGAGACCCAGTACTTC. It encodes CASRPVFGRAGETQYF.

This chain links TRBV29-1 with TRBJ2-7, with a weak D call TRBD1 (7 bases). CDR1 is SQVTM and CDR2 is ANQGSEA in the germline V gene. The CDR3 has 14 residues. Trimming pared 6 bases from V and 0 bases from J, leaving 15 bases between. The CDR3 DNA follows: TGCAGCGTCGCGGGACAGCAAAGCTCCTACGAGCAGTACTTC. Translating it yields CSVAGQQSSYEQYF.

The V call is TRBV7-9, the J call TRBJ2-2; no clear D gene. Germline-derived CDR1 and CDR2 are SEHNR and FQNEAQ (reference sequence). V was clipped by 2 bases and J by 5 bases, with 9 bases between them. This CDR3 has 14 amino acids. DNA for the CDR3: TGTGCCAGCAGCTTACCTGCCCTGACCGGGGAGCTGTTTTTT. It is translated as CASSLPALTGELFF.

This chain uses TRBV2 with TRBJ1-2, with D maybe TRBD1 (5 bases). The V gene's germline CDR1 is SNHLY and CDR2 FYNNEI. The CDR3 is 15 residues long. Trimming removed 0 bases from V and 1 base from J, with 9 bases in between. The CDR3 region is CASSEAGGFNYGYTF. The CDR3 region has the DNA TGTGCCAGCAGTGAAGCTGGGGGTTTTAACTATGGCTACACCTTC.

Written as DNA, the CDR3 is TGTGCCAGCAGGTTTTCCTTGGTGAACACTGAAGCTTTCTTT. Protein: CASRFSLVNTEAFF. The chain carries TRBV7-8 and TRBJ1-1; D is unresolved. The V end was cut by 6 bases, the J end by 0 bases, with 11 bases between. Per the germline V gene, CDR1 is SGHVS and CDR2 is FQNEAQ. The CDR3 is 14 amino acids. Using reference TRBV7-8 and TRBJ1-1 for the parts outside the CDR3, the full variable domain is GAGVSQSPRYKVAKRGQDVALRCDPISGHVSLFWYQQALGQGPEFLTYFQNEAQLDKSGLPSDRFFAERPEGSVSTLKIQRTQQEDSAVYLCASRFSLVNTEAFFGQGTRLTVV.